The 13 T cell receptor beta chains in this list originate from one sample, sequenced in a study of cytomegalovirus exposure and HLA in healthy donors. Use of 60 Vbeta and 13 Jbeta primers characterized the PCR. The repertoire was sequenced with immunoSEQ multiplex PCR; TCRdb's copy has only in-frame clones and lacks some. The sample yields 180,000 or so clones, almost 80% seen once. Sequencing was done on a sample of PBMCs. These receptors originate from a man aged 45 to 65 in good health and CMV-seropositive.

The rearrangement links TRBV28 to TRBJ2-4; D possibly corresponds to TRBD1 (6 bases). Germline V lookup: CDR1 MDHEN, CDR2 SYDVKM. Trimming took 5 bases from V and 3 from J, leaving 17 bases between them. The CDR3 has 16 amino acids. The CDR3 DNA is TGTGCCAGCAGTCCGTACAGGGTTGACGGCAAAAACATTCAGTACTTC. The encoded protein is CASSPYRVDGKNIQYF.

The chain links TRBV27 to TRBJ1-1; D is unclear. The CDR3 spans 16 residues. The V end was cut by 6 bases, the J end by 0 bases, with 17 bases between. CDR1 and CDR2 from the germline V gene are MNHEY and SMNVEV (reference sequence). The CDR3 loop is CASSYGSTSMNTEAFF. The CDR3 DNA is TGTGCCAGCAGCTACGGGTCAACGTCTATGAACACTGAAGCTTTCTTT.

This clone has a single count. CDR3 DNA sequence: TGTGCCAGCAGCCAGGACCTAGCGGGGGGGCCTCTCGAGCAGTACTTC. This encodes CASSQDLAGGPLEQYF. This sequence joins TRBV4-2 and TRBJ2-7; 12 nucleotides agree with TRBD2. The CDR3 consists of 16 residues. In germline, CDR1 is LGHNA, CDR2 YNFKEQ. V lost 3 bases to trimming and J lost 6 bases; unmatched junction nucleotides: 9.

The genes are TRBV27 and TRBJ2-7; maybe TRBD1 (6 bases). This CDR3 region has 13 residues. From germline, CDR1 is MNHEY and CDR2 SMNVEV (reference sequence). V was pared by 2 bases and J by 7 bases, with 12 bases between. DNA for the CDR3: TGTGCCAGCAGTTTACATCAGGGGCATGAGCAGTACTTC. This sequence encodes CASSLHQGHEQYF.

The CDR3 bases are TGTGCCAGTAGTATCGGTTCGGGGGTTCGGGCCGGGGAGCTGTTTTTT. Its translation: CASSIGSGVRAGELFF. The V and J genes are TRBV19 and TRBJ2-2; a weak D match, TRBD2 (6 bases). Germline CDR1 is LNHDA and CDR2 is SQIVND (reference sequence). V lost 3 bases and J 6 bases, leaving 17 bases between the germline ends. The CDR3 has 16 amino acids. Full variable domain (outside the CDR3, taken from reference TRBV19 and TRBJ2-2): DGGITQSPKYLFRKEGQNVTLSCEQNLNHDAMYWYRQDPGQGLRLIYYSQIVNDFQKGDIAEGYSVSREKKESFPLTVTSAQKNPTAFYLCASSIGSGVRAGELFFGEGSRLTVL.

The chain uses TRBV28 and TRBJ1-2; 7 positions match TRBD1. Trimming at V came to 4 bases and at J to 8 bases, leaving 13 bases not matched to a gene. The CDR3 runs to 15 residues. CDR1 is MDHEN, CDR2 SYDVKM, per germline. This CDR3 is CASSSARTGAFGYTF. In nucleotides, the CDR3 is TGTGCCAGCAGTTCTGCCCGTACAGGGGCGTTCGGCTACACCTTC.

This rearrangement joins TRBV2 to TRBJ1-1; unclear D gene. This CDR3 has 13 amino acids. Trimming left V 8 bases short and J 0 bases short, with 10 bases between. Germline V gene data show CDR1 as SNHLY and CDR2 as FYNNEI. CDR3: CASQILMNTEAFF. CDR3 nucleotides: TGTGCCAGCCAGATTCTCATGAACACTGAAGCTTTCTTT.

The J gene is TRBJ1-2, the V gene TRBV15; 8 nucleotides agree with TRBD1. Germline CDR1 is LNHNV and CDR2 is YYDKDF (reference sequence). V dropped 3 bases and J dropped 8; count of bases not matched to a gene: 14. The CDR3 consists of 16 residues. The DNA for the CDR3 is TGTGCCACCAGCAGGGAGGGCCGCCAGGGGGCAGGCGGCTACACCTTC. It encodes CATSREGRQGAGGYTF.

This clone has more than one count but fewer than ten. The chain has TRBV6-1 and TRBJ1-5; D not certain. The CDR3 has 12 residues. Germline CDR1 MNHNS, CDR2 SASEGT. Trimming shortened V by 1 base and J by 9 bases, and 7 bases separated the two germline ends. DNA for the CDR3: TGTGCCAGCAGTGAAGGCGATAGGCCCCAGCATTTT. Its protein is CASSEGDRPQHF.

This clone was seen a few times. The chain recombines TRBV28 with TRBJ1-2, with TRBD1 as a possible D gene (6 bases). The CDR3 totals 15 residues. CDR1 is MDHEN and CDR2 is SYDVKM in the germline V gene. V lost 5 bases and J lost 4, with 17 bases in between. The CDR3 DNA sequence: TGTGCCAGCAGTCCGCGGACAGTCACTGGCTATGGCTACACCTTC. It specifies CASSPRTVTGYGYTF.

This clone appeared once. The gene calls are TRBV4-1 and TRBJ2-7; 7 bases are shared with TRBD1. J gave up 2 bases and V 3 bases, and 10 bases lay outside the gene matches. CDR1 is MGHRA, CDR2 YSYEKL, per germline. There are 16 residues in the CDR3. In DNA form, the CDR3 reads TGCGCCAGCAGCCAGGGGGACAGCCTAACCACCTACGAGCAGTACTTC. Its translation is CASSQGDSLTTYEQYF.

The CDR3 sequence: CTSSHPCSGGAPGNEQFF. CDR3 bases: TGCACCAGCAGCCATCCGTGTAGCGGGGGGGCCCCTGGGAATGAGCAGTTCTTC. The chain recombines TRBV1 with TRBJ2-1; the DNA was not used to check the table's D call, TRBD2. TRBV1 is a known pseudogene. The length of the CDR3 is 18 residues.

The V and J genes are TRBV7-2 and TRBJ1-6; the D gene is possibly TRBD1 (5 bases). The CDR3 runs 16 residues. Germline V gene lookup returns CDR1 SGHTA and CDR2 FQGNSA. V lost 7 bases, J lost 9 bases, and 22 bases lay in between. The CDR3 sequence: CASKDMERVSGSPLHF. CDR3 nucleotides: TGTGCCAGCAAGGACATGGAAAGGGTGTCGGGTTCACCCCTCCACTTT. Using reference TRBV7-2 and TRBJ1-6 for the parts outside the CDR3, the full variable domain is GAGVSQSPSNKVTEKGKDVELRCDPISGHTALYWYRQSLGQGLEFLIYFQGNSAPDKSGLPSDRFSAERTGGSVSTLTIQRTQQEDSAVYLCASKDMERVSGSPLHFGNGTRLTVT.